This TCR beta chain was sequenced for a study of beta chain features in type 1 diabetes (dated by TCRdb to the late 2010s). Looking at the study overall: Patients and healthy donors did not differ in mean age, gender distribution, total cell number or subset yield. A total of 85 million to 140 million sorted cells were examined across all samples, and the number of cells per subset was strongly correlated with RNA yield. Regulatory and stem cell-like memory subsets were obtained from only 8 patients and roughly 8 healthy donors, while naive and central memory subsets were obtained from all 30 or so donors. In the study, TCRB repertoires of sorted circulating CD4+ T cell subsets from recently diagnosed type 1 diabetes patients were compared with those of matched healthy donors.

The entire amount of isolated RNA was reverse transcribed using the High Capacity cDNA Reverse Transcription Kit, so the sequenced TCRB transcripts were expressed ones. Deep immunoSEQ sequencing was performed on naive, central memory and regulatory T cell samples, with an average of around 3.5 million total reads per sample. Sorted cells were lysed in RLT buffer, and RNA was extracted using DNase-treated RNeasy Micro or Mini kits according to cell number. Each cell subset was processed on its own to prevent cross-contamination, while patient and healthy donor samples were processed together. The immunoSEQ multiplex PCR was used to amplify TCRB sequences from cDNA, generating 87-bp fragments that spanned the CDR3 region. The amplicons were sequenced using the Illumina HiSeq platform. In the paper's pipeline: PCR bias was computationally corrected using synthetic template baselines, reads within Hamming distance 2 were collapsed, and singletons that could not be merged were discarded. By aligning reads against IMGT, V, D and J genes, CDR3 length, and insertions or deletions at six rearrangement sites were assigned. Within each subset, clonotype counts were normalized to the number of sorted cells before true diversity and Gini coefficients were calculated with the tcR R package. Repertoire sharing was quantified using the overlap coefficient calculated on TCRB nucleotide sequences. Out-of-frame TCRB sequences from naive cells were analyzed to stand in for the pre-selection repertoire. What TCRdb holds here is the immuneACCESS table cut down to in-frame rearrangements. Part of the clones is not present; checked against another copy, under half of the missing clones reflect an unresolved V gene, and the others are unexplained. V and J calls plus clone size are reproduced from that table; the DNA served to infer D and trimming. The sample table shows about 350,000 clones, and 15% to 20% are seen once. The leading ten clones occupy around 0.044% of the sample.

Study-level results and caveats: At VDJ recombination sites, type 1 diabetes patients had fewer insertions and more deleted nucleotides, which implies abnormalities in thymic rearrangement. PCR may preferentially amplify shorter templates, but because patient and control samples were amplified and corrected together, any resulting skew would affect both groups equally. In all four CD4+ subsets, TCRB CDR3 length was moderately but significantly shorter in type 1 diabetes patients. Naive, central memory and regulatory TCRB repertoires appeared to be more alike among patients than among healthy donors. Because small numbers of individuals were included in the HLA sub-analyses, any influence of HLA type on TCRB rearrangement was left unresolved. Sequencing cDNA rather than genomic DNA could over-represent highly expressing activated cells, although activation and CD3 levels did not differ between groups.

Germline trimming amounts to 2 bases on V and 7 bases on J, with 11 as the count of junction bases outside the gene matches. Sequences MGHRA (CDR1) and YSYEKL (CDR2) are obtained from the germline V gene. Including the terminal cysteine and phenylalanine, the CDR3 comprises 16 residues. Only CDR3 DNA is held: 48 bases, read in frame from base 1. Each donor gave one peripheral blood draw, roughly 120 mL on average, collected into heparinised tubes. A BD FACSAria II was used to sort naive, central memory, regulatory and stem cell-like memory CD4+ T cells with a panel that included CD45RO, CCR7, CD25, CD127, CD95 and CD27. Purity was above 95% for every sorted population. PBMCs were separated immediately by Lymphoprep density gradient centrifugation and were stained directly, without being cultured. To minimize batch effects, samples were stained and sorted in pairs, one healthy donor with one patient per experiment.

This clone came up a few times. Its antigen remains unidentified. Per-base quality was not reported, and no clone a single base away is much larger than it. The chain uses TRBV4-1 and TRBJ2-5; the junction holds 9 bases that match TRBD2. The receptor comes from a woman between 18 and 30 years old in good health. Material for sequencing was naive CD4+ T cells from blood. In light of the paper, this sample's cell subset or site label describes: true naive CD4+ T cells. The nucleotide sequence is TGCGCCAGCAGCCAAACGCGGGAGGGCCCGCGCGGGACCCAGTACTTC. The translation is CASSQTREGPRGTQYF.